Described below is a single T cell receptor (beta chain) sequence and its context. The data were taken from a study of blood T cell repertoires in COVID-19. For the study at large: COVID-19 samples collected from the United States, Italy and Spain covered acute and convalescent phases. PBMCs, B-cell-depleted T cells, or T cells provided the cDNA or gDNA that made up the material.

Clones were sequenced by immunoSEQ multiplex PCR, and TCRdb holds only the in-frame ones, with some missing. The data contain about 240,000 clones, 75% to 90% of them singletons. V gave up 6 bases and J gave up 2 bases; unmatched junction bases: 7. CDR1 and CDR2 (germline): MGHDK, SYGVNS. CDR3 size: 14 residues. The participants were between about 18 and 90 years old and came from 20 to 30 US areas. Input material: PBMCs or T cells enriched from blood (not recorded which). The clonotype comes from a middle-aged woman with acute COVID-19. This chain joins TRBV25-1 and TRBJ2-7; the match to TRBD2 covers 7 bases. CDR3 DNA: TGTGCCAGCAGCCGGGGCGGGGGAACCTACGAGCAGTACTTC. This gives the protein CASSRGGGTYEQYF.